A selection of T cell receptor beta chains follows, all from one sample in a study of T cell repertoires in ileal Crohn's disease. Method: immunoSEQ multiplex PCR; TCRdb's copy keeps in-frame clones and lacks some. The profile shows about 3,600 clones, 82% of them singletons. The specimen sequenced was ileal tissue. Receptors originate from an adult with Crohn's disease. The CDR3 runs from the conserved cysteine through the conserved F or W. A D gene is named only where the DNA matches it firmly. The size of a clone is reported for some rows only, either as once, few or many, or as a class for expanded clones.

v_call	j_call	clone_size	d_call	cdr3_aa
TRBV7-9	TRBJ2-3	.	.	CASSLLEIPDTQYF
TRBV11-2	TRBJ1-3	.	.	CASSSSTSGNTIYF
TRBV7-9	TRBJ2-1	.	.	CASSHPSNEQFF
TRBV6-6	TRBJ1-3	.	TRBD1	CASTEGGLLSGNTIYF
TRBV2	TRBJ2-5	.	.	CASSVPPTGETQYF
TRBV19	TRBJ1-1	few	.	CASTAGSRAFF
TRBV29-1	TRBJ2-7	.	TRBD2	CSVEEGRAYEQYF
TRBV29-1	TRBJ2-5	.	TRBD2	CSVGGETQYF
TRBV7-9	TRBJ2-1	.	.	CASSRLEDNEQFF
TRBV29-1	TRBJ1-4	few	TRBD1	CSVGTAGTNEKLFF
TRBV2	TRBJ1-1	.	TRBD1	CASRRTGPTEAFF
TRBV28	TRBJ1-2	few	.	CASSSERGAMGGYTF
TRBV6-1	TRBJ1-1	few	TRBD1	CASSGYTGANTEAFF
TRBV19	TRBJ2-1	.	TRBD1	CASSRLGAGTGFHEQFF
TRBV19	TRBJ1-1	.	.	CASSGLNTEAFF
TRBV6-4	TRBJ2-1	.	TRBD1	CASGRQGSSYNEQFF
TRBV7-2	TRBJ1-2	.	.	CASSFSVQVIYGYTF
TRBV7-9	TRBJ1-2	.	.	CASSLGGSVMGYTF
TRBV5-1	TRBJ1-2	.	TRBD1	CASSPSGQSYGYTF
TRBV4-3	TRBJ1-2	.	.	CASSLDNRASSYGYTF
TRBV7-9	TRBJ2-3	.	.	CASSLQSGGPSTDTQYF
TRBV10-3	TRBJ2-2	.	.	CAISAGERVRGTGELFF
TRBV5-1	TRBJ2-1	.	TRBD1	CAGGPGLDRGGEQFF
TRBV7-2	TRBJ1-2	.	.	CASSLVSVNYGYTF
TRBV7-9	TRBJ2-3	.	TRBD2	CASSASGLAGAESTDTQYF
TRBV19	TRBJ2-5	.	.	CASSIGGQETQYF
TRBV6-5	TRBJ1-1	.	.	CASTAGAEAFF
TRBV18	TRBJ1-5	.	.	CASSPQGTSNQPQHF
TRBV5-1	TRBJ1-6	.	.	CASSALPGRDSPLHF
TRBV7-2	TRBJ2-7	.	TRBD2	CASSPFGEGSYEQYF
TRBV5-1	TRBJ1-2	.	TRBD1	CASSLGDSSSYYGYTF
TRBV19	TRBJ1-3	.	.	CASSLSSGGSGNTIYF
TRBV5-1	TRBJ1-3	.	.	CASSLGHGAGNTIYF
TRBV14	.	.	.	CASSQAIWQGYSYEQYF
TRBV11-3	TRBJ2-1	.	TRBD1	CASSSLGQGRDNEQFF
TRBV15	TRBJ1-1	.	.	CATSRDLGRARVDAFF
TRBV7-8	TRBJ1-2	few	.	CASSGGDLDGYTF